This record concerns one T cell receptor beta chain sequence. Method: immunoSEQ multiplex PCR; TCRdb's copy keeps in-frame clones and lacks some. There are approximately 170,000 clones in the sample; around 85% occur only once, and 6.9% lies in the top ten. The data are from a study of blood T cell repertoires in COVID-19. V was shortened by 9 bases and J by 2 bases, with 17 bases between the two germline ends. CDR3 length: 15 amino acids. The germline V gene encodes CDR1 LNHDA and CDR2 SQIVND (reference sequence). The TCR was taken from an older man with COVID-19, enrolled during active disease. The sample was peripheral blood. V gene TRBV19 combines with J gene TRBJ2-1; D possibly corresponds to TRBD1 (6 bases). CDR3 in amino acids: CASSQGRTAYNEQFF. CDR3 nucleotide sequence: TGTGCCAGCTCCCAGGGGCGGACAGCCTACAATGAGCAGTTCTTC.